These 4 T cell receptor beta chains were sequenced from one sample in a study of T cell responses to AZD1222 COVID-19 vaccine. The data were produced by immunoSEQ multiplex PCR, yet TCRdb's version contains in-frame clones alone and is incomplete. The sample has roughly 150,000 clones, 80% to 90% seen once. Sequencing was performed on peripheral blood, taken on day 0 of AZD1222 vaccination. Receptors originate from an adult in good health.

The V call is TRBV28, the J call TRBJ1-1; D uncertain. The CDR3 sequence is 13 residues long. V was shortened by 5 bases and J by 1 base, with 8 bases between the two germline ends. Germline lookup yields CDR1 MDHEN and CDR2 SYDVKM. DNA for the CDR3: TGTGCCAGCAGTATCCGACAGAACACTGAAGCTTTCTTT. Translation: CASSIRQNTEAFF.

The chain links TRBV7-2 to TRBJ2-7; D is undetermined. Trimming removed 5 bases at V and 6 bases at J, with 17 bases between. The CDR3 runs 14 residues. The germline V gene has CDR1 SGHTA and CDR2 FQGNSA. This CDR3 is CASSLDPLATEQYF. CDR3 nucleotide sequence: TGTGCCAGCAGCCTCGACCCATTGGCTACCGAGCAGTACTTC.

This clone has a handful of counts. The chain couples TRBV29-1 to TRBJ2-1; 10 bases align to TRBD2. The junction had 21 bases not matched to a gene; V was cut back by 8 bases and J by 5 bases. Germline CDR1 SQVTM, CDR2 ANQGSEA. The CDR3 covers 18 residues. CDR3 sequence reads: CSLSRTASGRRLHNEQFF. In DNA form, the CDR3 reads TGCAGCTTGTCCCGGACAGCTAGCGGGAGAAGACTCCACAATGAGCAGTTCTTC.

The chain couples TRBV6-1 to TRBJ2-2, with a tentative D call TRBD2 (6 bases). The CDR3 runs to 16 residues. Germline values: CDR1 MNHNS, CDR2 SASEGT. Trimming took off 3 bases at V and 1 base at J, with 12 bases between the two ends. The CDR3, as DNA: TGTGCCAGCAGTGACCTTGGGGGAGGGAACACCGGGGAGCTGTTTTTT. Translating it yields CASSDLGGGNTGELFF.